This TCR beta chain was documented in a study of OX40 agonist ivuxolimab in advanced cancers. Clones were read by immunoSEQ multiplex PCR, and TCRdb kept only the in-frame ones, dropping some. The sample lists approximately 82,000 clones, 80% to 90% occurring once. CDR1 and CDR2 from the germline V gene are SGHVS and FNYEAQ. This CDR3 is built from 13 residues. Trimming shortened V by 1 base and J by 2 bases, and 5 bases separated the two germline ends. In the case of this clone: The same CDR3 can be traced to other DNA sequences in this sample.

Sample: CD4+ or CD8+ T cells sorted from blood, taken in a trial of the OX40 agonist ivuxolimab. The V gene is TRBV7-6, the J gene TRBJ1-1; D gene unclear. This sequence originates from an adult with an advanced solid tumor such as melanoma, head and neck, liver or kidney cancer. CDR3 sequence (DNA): TGTGCCAGCAGCTTAGACCTAAACACTGAAGCTTTCTTT. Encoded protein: CASSLDLNTEAFF.